Presented here are 25 T cell receptor beta chains from one specimen sequenced in a study of blood T cells in healthy people across ages. The second PCR ran roughly 7 to 12 cycles with a sample-barcoded 5' primer and J-beta primers. TCRdb itself ran the 5' RACE reads through MiXCR, one entry per CDR3 protein. The sample includes 720,000 or so distinct CDR3 sequences, roughly two fifths of them seen just once. The material sequenced was blood. Every receptor here comes from a man older than 75 in good health.

The chain carries TRBV29-1 and TRBJ1-4; 8 bases match TRBD1. The junction had 11 bases not matched to a gene; V was cut back by 6 bases and J by 8 bases. Germline V lookup: CDR1 SQVTM, CDR2 ANQGSEA. This CDR3 is built from 14 residues. The CDR3 protein is CSVQRTGLGEKLFF. CDR3 bases: TGCAGCGTCCAAAGGACAGGGCTGGGGGAAAAACTGTTTTTT.

The chain couples TRBV24-1 to TRBJ1-2, with 7 bases fitting TRBD1. Per germline, CDR1 KGHDR and CDR2 SFDVKD. CDR3 length: 15 amino acids. The V and J ends lost 4 bases and 4 bases, in that order; junction bases with no gene match: 8. In nucleotides, the CDR3 is TGTGCCACCAGTGACGACACGACAGGGATCTATGGCTACACCTTC. Residues: CATSDDTTGIYGYTF.

This clonotype was picked up many times. The chain links TRBV20-1 to TRBJ2-7, with D tentatively TRBD1 or TRBD2 (5 bases each). V shed 6 bases and J shed 3 bases, with 24 bases lying between them. The CDR3 has 16 amino acids. Germline CDR1 and CDR2: DFQATT and SNEGSKA (reference sequence). The CDR3 is CSALAILGGDLYEQYF. As DNA, the CDR3 is TGCAGTGCCCTAGCCATACTCGGTGGGGACCTCTACGAGCAGTACTTC.

The gene calls are TRBV5-1 and TRBJ2-5; TRBD2 matches at 10 bases. Germline assignment: CDR1 SGHRS and CDR2 YFSETQ. The CDR3 has 18 residues. The trim removed 4 bases at V and 11 bases at J, leaving 23 bases unmatched. CDR3 nucleotide sequence: TGCGCCAGCAGCGACGAAGGCCAGCGGGAGGGTCTTTACTATGAGCAGTACTTC. Translating it yields CASSDEGQREGLYYEQYF.

This clonotype was recorded a few times. V gene TRBV20-1 combines with J gene TRBJ1-1; D not certain. The CDR3 runs 13 residues. In germline, CDR1 is DFQATT, CDR2 SNEGSKA (reference sequence). V was trimmed by 3 bases and J by 0 bases, leaving 8 bases between them. As DNA, the CDR3 is TGCAGTGCTAGCACCAGCTTGAACACTGAAGCTTTCTTT. Amino acid sequence: CSASTSLNTEAFF.

This chain joins TRBV7-9 and TRBJ1-1, with D maybe TRBD1 (5 bases). The V gene lost 5 bases and the J gene lost 8 bases, with 18 bases spanning the gap. The CDR3 consists of 14 residues. The V gene's germline CDR1 is SEHNR and CDR2 FQNEAQ (reference sequence). CDR3 DNA: TGTGCCAGCAGCCCCTTCGGAGGGACTGTCGAAGCTTTCTTT. The encoded protein is CASSPFGGTVEAFF.

The chain is built from TRBV10-3 and TRBJ2-5, with D perhaps TRBD1 or TRBD2 (5 bases each). The CDR3 has 14 residues. V lost 0 bases to trimming and J lost 4 bases, with 9 bases between them. Germline CDR1 and CDR2: ENHRY and SYGVKD. CDR3 sequence (DNA): TGTGCCATCAGTGAGTCGAATGGGGGAGAGACCCAGTACTTC. This sequence encodes CAISESNGGETQYF.

The gene calls are TRBV5-5 and TRBJ2-1; D ambiguous. V gave up 0 bases and J gave up 10 bases, with 17 bases separating them. The germline V gene has CDR1 SGHKS and CDR2 YYEKEE (reference sequence). The CDR3 length is 15 residues. CDR3 coding DNA: TGTGCCAGCAGCTTGGGGAACAAGGGTACCTACGAGCAGTTCTTC. It translates to CASSLGNKGTYEQFF.

V usage is TRBV20-1 and J usage is TRBJ2-4; D is undetermined. The CDR3 totals 13 residues. CDR1 and CDR2 (germline): DFQATT, SNEGSKA (reference sequence). Trimming shortened V by 7 bases and J by 2 bases, and 12 bases separated the two germline ends. CDR3 loop: CSGSGGPKNIQYF. The CDR3 nucleotides read TGCAGTGGGAGTGGTGGTCCCAAAAACATTCAGTACTTC.

The rearrangement links TRBV2 to TRBJ1-5; D ambiguous. In germline, CDR1 is SNHLY, CDR2 FYNNEI. V lost 6 bases and J lost 7, with 13 bases in between. The CDR3 has 13 amino acids. The CDR3 region has the DNA TGTGCCAGCAGCCCCGAGCGGGTGCAGCCCCAGCATTTT. It yields the protein CASSPERVQPQHF.

The chain recombines TRBV27 with TRBJ2-1; weak D call: TRBD2 (6 bases). Germline loops: CDR1 MNHEY, CDR2 SMNVEV (reference sequence). Trimming left V 5 bases short and J 6 bases short, with 32 bases between. The CDR3 length is 20 residues. The DNA of the CDR3 is TGTGCCAGCAGTGCGCCAGGGTTTAGCGGACTTACCCAACTATTCAATGAGCAGTTCTTC. Translated: CASSAPGFSGLTQLFNEQFF.

V usage is TRBV5-5 and J usage is TRBJ2-3; no firm D call. From germline, CDR1 is SGHKS and CDR2 YYEKEE (reference sequence). The CDR3 runs 15 residues. V was pared by 3 bases and J by 5 bases, with 16 bases between. The CDR3 coding sequence is TGTGCCAGCAGCTCCTCGACGGGCCCGGGAGATACGCAGTATTTT. The encoded protein is CASSSSTGPGDTQYF.

This sequence joins TRBV11-2 and TRBJ2-7; 9 nucleotides line up with TRBD1. The J call may be mistaken, given a closer DNA end match to TRBJ2-5. The CDR3 has 15 residues. In germline, CDR1 is SGHAT, CDR2 FQNNGV. The CDR3 sequence is CASSLRGQGRGTQYF. CDR3 nucleotides: TGTGCCAGCAGCTTAAGGGGACAGGGACGAGGGACCCAGTACTTC.

V gene TRBV11-2 combines with J gene TRBJ2-5, with D unresolved. Germline V gives CDR1 SGHAT, CDR2 FQNNGV. The CDR3 is 11 amino acids. The V and J ends lost 1 base and 13 bases respectively, with 10 bases between them. The CDR3 DNA sequence: TGTGCCAGCAGCTTAGGGGGTGTACCGTACTTC. It is translated as CASSLGGVPYF. Complete variable domain (other parts from reference TRBV11-2 and TRBJ2-5): EAGVAQSPRYKIIEKRQSVAFWCNPISGHATLYWYQQILGQGPKLLIQFQNNGVVDDSQLPKDRFSAERLKGVDSTLKIQPAKLEDSAVYLCASSLGGVPYFGPGTRLLVL.

The chain recombines TRBV7-2 with TRBJ2-3; TRBD2 might be the D (5 bases). V was trimmed by 7 bases and J by 2 bases, leaving 16 bases between them. CDR3 length: 15 amino acids. Germline assignment: CDR1 SGHTA and CDR2 FQGNSA. CDR3 amino acids: CASTPLTTYTDTQYF. The CDR3 DNA reads as TGTGCCAGCACCCCTTTGACTACCTACACAGATACGCAGTATTTT.

This clonotype came up a few times. This rearrangement joins TRBV28 to TRBJ2-5; 7 positions match TRBD1. After removal of 6 bases from V and 1 base from J, the junction contained 8 bases not matched to a gene. This CDR3 is 15 amino acids long. Germline CDR1 reads MDHEN; CDR2 reads SYDVKM. This CDR3 reads CASRVPGTVQETQYF. In DNA, the CDR3 is TGTGCCAGCAGAGTACCTGGGACAGTCCAAGAGACCCAGTACTTC.

The gene calls are TRBV20-1 and TRBJ1-1; D remains ambiguous. Germline V gene sequence: CDR1 DFQATT, CDR2 SNEGSKA (reference sequence). Trimming pared 4 bases from V and 1 base from J, leaving 19 bases between. The CDR3 covers 16 residues. In DNA form, the CDR3 reads TGCAGTGCTACCCCTTCCCTTGGACTGACGAACACTGAAGCTTTCTTT. It yields the protein CSATPSLGLTNTEAFF.

Only one count was recorded for this clonotype. The rearrangement links TRBV12-3 or TRBV12-4 to TRBJ2-7; 9 bases are a match to TRBD2. Trimming cost V 6 bases and J 4 bases; bases outside gene matches: 4. This CDR3 has 13 amino acids. The CDR3 is CASRASGVYEQYF. CDR3 nucleotides: TGTGCCAGCAGGGCTAGCGGGGTATACGAGCAGTACTTC.

J is TRBJ1-2 and V is TRBV4-2, with 7 bases fitting TRBD1. CDR3 length: 17 residues. V was clipped by 0 bases and J by 4 bases; unmatched bases: 11. From germline, CDR1 is LGHNA and CDR2 YNFKEQ. CDR3 amino acids: CASSQDLIETGTYGYTF. The CDR3 bases are TGTGCCAGCAGCCAAGACTTAATCGAGACAGGGACCTATGGCTACACCTTC.

This clonotype turned up a few times. J is TRBJ1-2 and V is TRBV12-3 or TRBV12-4; 11 bases are a match to TRBD1. The CDR3 is made up of 13 amino acids. V lost 4 bases and J lost 7; bases outside the gene matches: 2. The chain's CDR3 is CASSSDRGLGYTF. DNA of the CDR3: TGTGCCAGCAGTTCGGACAGGGGGCTTGGCTACACCTTC.

This clonotype came up a few times. The chain employs TRBV18 and TRBJ2-1; tentatively, D is TRBD2 (6 bases). Deletions cut 10 bases from V and 3 bases from J, with 25 bases between. The CDR3 is 17 amino acids. Germline V CDR1 and CDR2: KGHSH, LQKENI. CDR3 coding DNA: TGTGCCACCAAAGATATCCTGGCGGGAACAAACTACAATGAGCAGTTCTTC. This gives the protein CATKDILAGTNYNEQFF. The full variable domain, in which reference TRBV18 and TRBJ2-1 provide the parts outside the CDR3, is NAGVMQNPRHLVRRRGQEARLRCSPMKGHSHVYWYRQLPEEGLKFMVYLQKENIIDESGMPKERFSAEFPKEGPSILRIQQVVRGDSAAYFCATKDILAGTNYNEQFFGPGTRLTVL.

V and J are TRBV29-1 and TRBJ2-1; D gene ambiguous. CDR3 length equals 13 residues. Trimming removed 4 bases at V and 0 bases at J, with 7 bases between. CDR1 and CDR2 from the germline V gene are SQVTM and ANQGSEA. CDR3 coding DNA: TGCAGCGTTGTTGGCCGCTCCTACAATGAGCAGTTCTTC. Encoded protein: CSVVGRSYNEQFF.

The table lists this clonotype with a few counts. The chain recombines TRBV29-1 with TRBJ1-2; possible D gene TRBD1, 6 bases. The CDR3 has 17 amino acids. Germline assignment: CDR1 SQVTM and CDR2 ANQGSEA. V was trimmed by 3 bases and J by 4 bases, leaving 24 bases between them. DNA of the CDR3: TGCAGCGTTGATGCAGGGGCGGACAAAAAGGCAATCTATGGCTACACCTTC. Protein product: CSVDAGADKKAIYGYTF.

The CDR3, as DNA: TGTGCCAGCAGGGTGGTGGAGACCCAGTACTTC. Amino acid sequence: CASRVVETQYF. The chain joins TRBV2 to TRBJ2-5; D uncertain. The CDR3 is 11 amino acids. Trimming cost V 6 bases and J 5 bases, with 7 bases left between them. Germline V CDR1 and CDR2: SNHLY, FYNNEI.

This rearrangement joins TRBV6-2 or TRBV6-3 to TRBJ1-5; weak D call: TRBD1 (5 bases). V lost 6 bases to trimming and J lost 9 bases, with 9 bases between them. Germline CDR1 MNHEY, CDR2 SVGEGT. The CDR3 has 11 amino acids. The CDR3 spells CASRLTGPQHF. CDR3 sequence (DNA): TGTGCCAGCAGACTTACAGGGCCCCAGCATTTT.